A single sample is the source of the 19 T cell receptor beta chains below, sequenced in a study of T-cell reconstitution after alpha-beta-depleted transplantation in children. Construction of the TCRbeta library involved unique molecular identifiers. MiXCR, run by TCRdb on the PCR reads, gives a single entry per CDR3 protein. This sample has 450,000 to 500,000 distinct CDR3 sequences, with 9.5% to 15% found just once. The specimen was PBMCs from the stem cell graft donor, collected from the stem cell graft. The receptor source for this set is a human donor who donated a stem cell graft to a child with combined immunodeficiency.

This clonotype has just a few counts. The chain is built from TRBV27 and TRBJ2-1, with 9 positions matching TRBD1. With V trimmed by 2 bases and J by 8 bases, 7 bases remained unmatched. CDR3 length equals 15 residues. Germline V gene lookup returns CDR1 MNHEY and CDR2 SMNVEV (reference sequence). The CDR3 sequence is CASSLEDRGWHEQFF. The CDR3 coding sequence is TGTGCCAGCAGTTTAGAGGACAGGGGTTGGCATGAGCAGTTCTTC.

In this sample, this clonotype turned up a few times. The V call is TRBV27, the J call TRBJ2-2, with 7 nucleotides matching TRBD2. CDR1 is MNHEY, CDR2 SMNVEV, per germline (reference sequence). The CDR3 is 14 amino acids. Germline trimming cut 4 bases from V and 5 bases from J; bases unmatched to any gene: 4. Here the CDR3 DNA reads TGTGCCAGCAGTTCGCTCGGGAGGACCGGGGAGCTGTTTTTT. Amino acids: CASSSLGRTGELFF.

This clonotype was seen a single time. V usage is TRBV9 and J usage is TRBJ1-2; D is undetermined. Germline assignment: CDR1 SGDLS and CDR2 YYNGEE. This CDR3 contains 13 residues. The V and J ends lost 3 bases and 3 bases respectively, with 9 bases between them. The CDR3 bases are TGTGCCAGCAGCGCCCCTCGGGACTATGGCTACACCTTC. This sequence encodes CASSAPRDYGYTF.

This clonotype has just a few counts. The rearrangement uses TRBV4-3 and TRBJ2-2, with D perhaps matching TRBD1 (5 bases). The CDR3 runs 17 residues. The V gene's germline CDR1 is LGHNA and CDR2 YSLEER. Trimming took off 0 bases at V and 4 bases at J, with 15 bases between the two ends. The CDR3 DNA reads as TGCGCCAGCAGCCAAGATGAAGGGGAAAGGAGCACCGGGGAGCTGTTTTTT. Its translation: CASSQDEGERSTGELFF.

The chain joins TRBV15 to TRBJ1-2; D is unresolved. The ends were cut back, 0 bases at V and 1 base at J, with 9 bases in the middle. Germline CDR1 reads LNHNV; CDR2 reads YYDKDF (reference sequence). The length of the CDR3 is 15 residues. The CDR3 sequence is CATSRDPTDNYGYTF. CDR3 bases: TGTGCCACCAGCAGAGATCCCACAGATAACTATGGCTACACCTTC.

This clonotype was counted a few times. This rearrangement joins TRBV5-1 to TRBJ1-2; 10 bases are shared with TRBD1. CDR1 and CDR2 from the germline V gene are SGHRS and YFSETQ. The V and J ends lost 1 base and 2 bases, in that order; junction bases with no gene match: 2. The CDR3 covers 15 residues. CDR3 in amino acids: CASSLTGQGNYGYTF. CDR3 sequence (DNA): TGCGCCAGCAGCTTGACGGGACAGGGGAACTATGGCTACACCTTC.

This clonotype occurred many times. The CDR3 loop reads CASSQGPHANEQFF. Here the CDR3 DNA reads TGCGCCAGCAGCCAAGGCCCTCACGCGAATGAGCAGTTCTTC. J is TRBJ2-1 and V is TRBV4-3; no reliable D call. The CDR3 extends over 14 amino acids. Germline lookup yields CDR1 LGHNA and CDR2 YSLEER. The V gene lost 1 base and the J gene lost 7 bases, with 11 bases spanning the gap.

Ten or more counts support this clonotype. Written as DNA, the CDR3 is TGTGCCACCATCCCTGGCGGGAGGTTTAGCACAGATACGCAGTATTTT. Translating gives CATIPGGRFSTDTQYF. This chain connects TRBV10-3 to TRBJ2-3; 8 positions agree with TRBD2. The germline gives CDR1 ENHRY, CDR2 SYGVKD. The V segment lost 10 bases and the J segment 0 bases; nucleotides outside the gene matches: 12. This CDR3 spans 16 amino acids.

This clonotype has ten or more counts. The chain joins TRBV4-2 to TRBJ2-5; tentatively, D is TRBD2 (5 bases). The CDR3 totals 13 residues. The V gene lost 8 bases and the J gene lost 4 bases, with 14 bases spanning the gap. The V gene's germline CDR1 is LGHNA and CDR2 YNFKEQ. CDR3 coding DNA: TGTGCCAGCTCACCCCAAGCGGTAGAGACCCAGTACTTC. Encoded protein: CASSPQAVETQYF.

This clonotype was found many times. CDR3 in amino acids: CASSRADYGNYGYTF. The CDR3 DNA follows: TGTGCCAGCAGTCGCGCGGATTATGGTAACTATGGCTACACCTTC. The chain uses TRBV12-3 or TRBV12-4 and TRBJ1-2; D is undetermined. The CDR3 spans 15 residues. Trimming removed 5 bases from V and 1 base from J, with 14 bases in between.

This clonotype was counted ten times or more. The rearrangement links TRBV29-1 to TRBJ2-5; D not certain. Trimming took 2 bases from V and 5 from J, leaving 6 bases between them. CDR3 length: 11 amino acids. Germline V gene sequence: CDR1 SQVTM, CDR2 ANQGSEA. The CDR3 reads CSVERSETQYF. CDR3 nucleotides: TGCAGCGTTGAACGATCCGAGACCCAGTACTTC.

This clonotype showed up many times. This chain uses TRBV5-1 with TRBJ1-5; D is undetermined. Germline loops: CDR1 SGHRS, CDR2 YFSETQ. V was pared by 4 bases and J by 1 base, with 12 bases between. The CDR3 sequence is 15 residues long. The CDR3 DNA reads TGCGCCAGCAGCCTCGATGGGGAGAGCAATCAGCCCCAGCATTTT. Amino acid sequence: CASSLDGESNQPQHF.

This clonotype was seen more than once but under ten times. CDR3 nucleotides: TGTGCCAGCAGTTTAGGGACGACTAGCGGGTTCTACTTC. This codes for CASSLGTTSGFYF. V usage is TRBV12-3 or TRBV12-4 and J usage is TRBJ2-7; 10 positions match TRBD2. V shed 1 base and J 13 bases; nucleotides not matched to a gene: 7. CDR3 length equals 13 residues.

In this sample, this clonotype turned up many times. The chain links TRBV28 to TRBJ2-1; no clear D. Germline-derived CDR1 and CDR2 are MDHEN and SYDVKM. The V gene lost 3 bases and the J gene lost 0 bases, with 9 bases spanning the gap. This CDR3 comprises 15 residues. Here the CDR3 reads CASSLADSSYNEQFF. CDR3 DNA sequence: TGTGCCAGCAGTTTGGCGGATAGCTCCTACAATGAGCAGTTCTTC.

This clonotype was seen repeatedly, ten times or more. A read error may account for a junction end that differs from germline. The J gene is TRBJ2-5, the V gene TRBV7-7, with TRBD2 matching over 10 bases. Germline CDR1 and CDR2: SSHAT and FNYEAQ (reference sequence). CDR3 length: 14 residues. The CDR3 nucleotides read TGTGCTAGCAGCACCCGACTAGCGGGAGAGACCCAGTACTTC. Encoded protein: CASSTRLAGETQYF.

This clonotype was seen a few times. This sequence joins TRBV10-3 and TRBJ2-5, with 9 bases that match TRBD2. The V gene end was trimmed by 3 bases and the J gene end by 2 bases; junction bases not matched to a gene: 7. The V gene's germline CDR1 is ENHRY and CDR2 SYGVKD. The CDR3 loop spans 16 amino acids. The DNA of the CDR3 is TGTGCCATCAGTGACGGGAGCGGGGGGAATCAAGAGACCCAGTACTTC. Its translation is CAISDGSGGNQETQYF.

This clonotype was seen many times. The CDR3 sequence: CASSVKVGTEREPNTGELFF. The CDR3 DNA reads TGTGCCAGCAGTGTAAAAGTGGGGACTGAGCGGGAGCCGAACACCGGGGAGCTGTTTTTT. V usage is TRBV25-1 and J usage is TRBJ2-2; the match to TRBD2 covers 8 bases. The CDR3 spans 20 residues. In germline, CDR1 is MGHDK, CDR2 SYGVNS. V dropped 4 bases and J dropped 0; count of bases not matched to a gene: 16.

The J gene is TRBJ2-7, the V gene TRBV5-1; tentatively, D is TRBD2 (5 bases). The V gene's germline CDR1 is SGHRS and CDR2 YFSETQ. The V end was cut by 4 bases, the J end by 2 bases, with 16 bases between. This CDR3 has 15 amino acids. Here the CDR3 DNA reads TGCGCCAGCAGCCCGGCGGGCCCCCGCACCTACGAGCAGTACTTC. This translates into CASSPAGPRTYEQYF.

This clonotype was seen ten or more times. This sequence joins TRBV6-1 and TRBJ2-3; D possibly corresponds to TRBD2 (6 bases). The V and J ends lost 6 bases and 2 bases respectively, with 21 bases between them. This CDR3 region has 17 residues. The germline CDR1 and CDR2 sequences are MNHNS and SASEGT. In DNA, the CDR3 is TGTGCCAGCAGCCCACATCCTACGGGAGTAAACACAGATACGCAGTATTTT. Amino acids: CASSPHPTGVNTDTQYF.